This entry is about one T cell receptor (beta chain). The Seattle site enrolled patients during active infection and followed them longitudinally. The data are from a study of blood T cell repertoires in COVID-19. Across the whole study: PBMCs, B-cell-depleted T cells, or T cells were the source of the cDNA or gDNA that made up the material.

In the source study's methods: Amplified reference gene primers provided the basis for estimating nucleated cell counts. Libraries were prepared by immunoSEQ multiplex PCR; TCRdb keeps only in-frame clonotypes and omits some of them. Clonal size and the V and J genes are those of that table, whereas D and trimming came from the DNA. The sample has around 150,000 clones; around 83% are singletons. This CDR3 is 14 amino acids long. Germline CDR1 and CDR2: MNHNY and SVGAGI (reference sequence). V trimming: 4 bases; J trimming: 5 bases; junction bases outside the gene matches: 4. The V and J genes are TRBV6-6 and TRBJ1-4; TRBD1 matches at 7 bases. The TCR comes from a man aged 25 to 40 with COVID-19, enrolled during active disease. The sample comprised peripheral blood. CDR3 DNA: TGTGCCAGCAGTTGGGGACAGAGGAATGAAAAACTGTTTTTT. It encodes CASSWGQRNEKLFF.